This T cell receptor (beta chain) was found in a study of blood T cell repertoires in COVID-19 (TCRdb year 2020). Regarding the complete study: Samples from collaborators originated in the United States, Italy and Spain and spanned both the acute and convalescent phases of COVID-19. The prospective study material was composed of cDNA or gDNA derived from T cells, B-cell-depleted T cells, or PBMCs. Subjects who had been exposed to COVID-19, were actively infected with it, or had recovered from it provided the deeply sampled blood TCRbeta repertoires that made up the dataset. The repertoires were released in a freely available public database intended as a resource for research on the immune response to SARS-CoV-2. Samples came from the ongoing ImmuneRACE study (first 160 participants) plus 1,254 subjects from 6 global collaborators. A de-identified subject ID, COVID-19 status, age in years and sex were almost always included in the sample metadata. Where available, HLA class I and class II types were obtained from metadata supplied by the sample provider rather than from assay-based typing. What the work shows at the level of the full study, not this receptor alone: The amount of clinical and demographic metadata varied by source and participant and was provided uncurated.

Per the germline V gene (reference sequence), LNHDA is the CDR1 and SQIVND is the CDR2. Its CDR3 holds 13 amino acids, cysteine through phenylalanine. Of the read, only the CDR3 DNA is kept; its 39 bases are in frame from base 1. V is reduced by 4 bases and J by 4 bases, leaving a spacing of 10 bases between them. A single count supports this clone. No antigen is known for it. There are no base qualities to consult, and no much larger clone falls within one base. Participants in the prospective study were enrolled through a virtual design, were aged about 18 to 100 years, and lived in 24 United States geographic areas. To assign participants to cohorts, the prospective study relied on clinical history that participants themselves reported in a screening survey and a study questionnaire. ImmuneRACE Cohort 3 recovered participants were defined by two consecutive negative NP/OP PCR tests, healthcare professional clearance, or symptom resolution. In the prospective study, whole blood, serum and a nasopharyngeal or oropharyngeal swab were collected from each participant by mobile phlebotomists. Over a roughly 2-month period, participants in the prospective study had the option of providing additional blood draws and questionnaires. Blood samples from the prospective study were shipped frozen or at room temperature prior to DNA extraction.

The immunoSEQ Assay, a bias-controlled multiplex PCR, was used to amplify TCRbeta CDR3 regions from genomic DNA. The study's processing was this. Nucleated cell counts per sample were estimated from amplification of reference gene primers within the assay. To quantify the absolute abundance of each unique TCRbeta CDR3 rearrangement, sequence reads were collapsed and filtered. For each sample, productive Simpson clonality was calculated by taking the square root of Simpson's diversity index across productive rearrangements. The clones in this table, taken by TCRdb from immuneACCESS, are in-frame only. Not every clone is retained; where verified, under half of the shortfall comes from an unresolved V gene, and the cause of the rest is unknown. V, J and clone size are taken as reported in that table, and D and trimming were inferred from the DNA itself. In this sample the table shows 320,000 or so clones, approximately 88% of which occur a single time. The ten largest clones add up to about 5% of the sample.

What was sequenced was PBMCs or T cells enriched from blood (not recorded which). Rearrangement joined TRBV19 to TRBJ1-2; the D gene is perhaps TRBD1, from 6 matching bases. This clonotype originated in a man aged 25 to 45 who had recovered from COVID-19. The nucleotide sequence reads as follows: TGTGCCAGTAGTACGGACAGATTCTATGGCTACACCTTC. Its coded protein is CASSTDRFYGYTF.